The rows below give T cell receptor beta chains drawn from one sample of a study of post-analysis software for immune sequencing data. TCRdb reanalysed the PCR reads using MiXCR and keeps one entry per CDR3 protein. The sample carries 650,000 to 900,000 distinct CDR3 sequences, just over 45% recorded once. Sequenced material: blood. These receptors originate from a girl under 18 with multiple sclerosis. Each CDR3 is given with its conserved first and last residue. The D gene is left open where the match is weak. Clone size appears in some rows only: once, few, many, or a class for an expanded clone.

TRBV9,NA,TRBJ2-1,few,TGTGCCAGCAGCGTCAGCAATGAGCAGTTCTTC,CASSVSNEQFF
TRBV20-1,NA,TRBJ2-3,NA,TGCAGTGCTAGCCAGAGCGTGGGGTCGCAGTATTTT,CSASQSVGSQYF
TRBV6-5,NA,TRBJ1-2,few,TGTGCCAGCAGTGCAACAGGTGACCTTAACTATGGCTACACCTTC,CASSATGDLNYGYTF
TRBV7-9,NA,TRBJ1-1,NA,TGTGCCAGCAGCTTCGCAGGCAGTCCTGAAGCTTTCTTT,CASSFAGSPEAFF
TRBV29-1,NA,TRBJ2-5,NA,TGCAGCGTTGTATGGGCTAGAACAGGACAAGAGACCCAGTACTTC,CSVVWARTGQETQYF
TRBV29-1,NA,TRBJ1-5,NA,TGCAGCCCTTCCGGGACCGAACGGTATAGCAATCAGCCCCAGCATTTT,CSPSGTERYSNQPQHF
TRBV9,NA,TRBJ2-7,NA,TGTGCCAGCAGCGCCGGACAGTCCCGCGAGCAGTACTTC,CASSAGQSREQYF
TRBV2,NA,TRBJ2-1,NA,TGTGCCAGCAGGATCCGGGACACCCGAGCGGAGTTCTTC,CASRIRDTRAEFF
TRBV12-3/TRBV12-4,NA,TRBJ1-5,NA,TGTGCCAGCAGTTTAGGAGTAGTCACCAATCAGCCCCAGCATTTT,CASSLGVVTNQPQHF
TRBV12-5,TRBD2,TRBJ2-3,many,TGTGCTAGTGGTTTGTGTGGACTAGGGGAGTGTAAGCAGTATTTT,CASGLCGLGECKQYF
TRBV6-2/TRBV6-3,NA,TRBJ1-5,NA,TGTGCCACAGAAACAGGGAGCTACAATCAGCCCCAGCATTTT,CATETGSYNQPQHF
TRBV29-1,NA,TRBJ2-5,many,TGCAGCGTTGGTCCTAGCCAAGAGACCCAGTACTTC,CSVGPSQETQYF
TRBV2,NA,TRBJ2-1,NA,TGTGCCAGCTACGCGGACAGACCCAATGAGCAGTTCTTC,CASYADRPNEQFF
TRBV7-6,NA,TRBJ2-7,few,TGTGCCAGCAGCTTATTGGCGGGACAGTTGGCCTCCATGAACGAGCAGTACTTC,CASSLLAGQLASMNEQYF
TRBV28,NA,TRBJ2-3,NA,TGTGCCAGCAGTTTGTCCCCGGGACGCACAGGTACGCAGTATTTT,CASSLSPGRTGTQYF
TRBV2,NA,TRBJ1-1,NA,TGTGCCAGCAGTGAAGTGGGTCTCGGCGAAGCTTTCTTT,CASSEVGLGEAFF
TRBV6-2/TRBV6-3,TRBD2,TRBJ2-7,NA,TGTGCCAGCGCTAGCGGGAGGGCCCAGTACTTC,CASASGRAQYF
TRBV18,NA,TRBJ2-1,NA,TGTGCCAGCTCACCAGTTGGGGGGGGACACGATGAGCAGTTCTTC,CASSPVGGGHDEQFF
TRBV7-2,NA,TRBJ2-7,once,TGTGCCAGCAGCTTGAGGGTGGAACACCCAAGCTCCTACGAGCAGTACTTC,CASSLRVEHPSSYEQYF
TRBV7-8,TRBD1,TRBJ2-5,few,TGTGCCAGCAGCCCACGGCGCAGGGCACAGGGGAAAGAGACCCAGTACTTC,CASSPRRRAQGKETQYF
TRBV9,TRBD1,TRBJ2-3,NA,TGTGCCAGCAGCGTCGGACAGGGGTCGGATACGCAGTATTTT,CASSVGQGSDTQYF
TRBV12-3/TRBV12-4,NA,TRBJ1-4,few,TGTGCCAGCAGTGAGGGGGCAACTAATGAAAAACTGTTTTTT,CASSEGATNEKLFF
TRBV30,NA,TRBJ2-5,NA,TGTGCCTGGAGTCACGGACAGTGGGAAGAGACCCAGTACTTC,CAWSHGQWEETQYF
TRBV4-3,TRBD2,TRBJ2-3,few,TGCGCCAGCAGCCGCATACTGAGACTAGCGGGAAGCACAGATACGCAGTATTTT,CASSRILRLAGSTDTQYF
TRBV7-9,TRBD1,TRBJ2-5,NA,TGTGCCAGCAGCTTAGCGACAGGGTGGCAAGAGACCCAGTACTTC,CASSLATGWQETQYF
TRBV20-1,TRBD1,TRBJ2-7,NA,TGCAGTGCTTTGGACAGGGGGAGCTCCTACGAGCAGTACTTC,CSALDRGSSYEQYF
TRBV7-9,TRBD2,TRBJ2-5,few,TGTGCCAGCAGCCAAACCGGACTAGCCGAGACCCAGTACTTC,CASSQTGLAETQYF
TRBV5-1,NA,TRBJ2-7,few,TGCGCCAGCAGCTTCTGGGGGATATCCTACGAGCAGTACTTC,CASSFWGISYEQYF
TRBV6-5,NA,TRBJ1-5,few,TGTGCCAGCAGCATCACAGGGAAGGGCGGACAGCCCCAGCATTTT,CASSITGKGGQPQHF
TRBV7-8,NA,TRBJ2-3,NA,TGTGCCAGCAGCCATTTGTCGGATACGCAGTATTTT,CASSHLSDTQYF
TRBV29-1,TRBD2,TRBJ2-3,once,TGCAGCGTTGAAGCTCCTGGCGGACTAGCGGAGAGCACAGATACGCAGTATTTT,CSVEAPGGLAESTDTQYF
TRBV20-1,TRBD1,TRBJ1-1,NA,TGCAGTGCTAGGGGGGACAGGGGGGGAGGGATGGTGAACACTGAAGCTTTCTTT,CSARGDRGGGMVNTEAFF
TRBV7-6,TRBD1,TRBJ2-5,NA,TGTGCCAACAGACATCCCGGATACAGGGGAGAAGAGACCCAGTACTTC,CANRHPGYRGEETQYF
TRBV15,NA,TRBJ2-7,few,TGTGCCGATTCGGGGACACCTTCCTACGAGCAGTACTTC,CADSGTPSYEQYF
TRBV5-1,NA,TRBJ2-1,few,TGCGCCAGCAGCCTTTCCTCGGTATACAATGAGCAGTTCTTC,CASSLSSVYNEQFF
TRBV10-2,NA,TRBJ2-7,NA,TGCGCCAGCAGAGAACTAGGGAATGAGCAGTACTTC,CASRELGNEQYF
TRBV12-3/TRBV12-4,TRBD1,TRBJ1-1,NA,TGTGCCAGCAGTCCCAGACAGGGAACCACTGAAGCTTTCTTT,CASSPRQGTTEAFF
TRBV29-1,NA,TRBJ2-1,few,TGCAGCGTTGACACCAGTACCTCCTACAATGAGCAGTTCTTC,CSVDTSTSYNEQFF
TRBV7-9,TRBD2,TRBJ2-7,NA,TGTGCCAGCAGCTCTTCCCCCCCTCTAGCGGGCGCCTCCTACGAGCAGTACTTC,CASSSSPPLAGASYEQYF
TRBV7-9,NA,TRBJ1-4,few,TGTGCCAGCAGCTTAACGGTGGCCGTCGCTGAAAAACTGTTTTTT,CASSLTVAVAEKLFF
TRBV29-1,NA,TRBJ2-4,many,TGCAGCGCCCGCCTGAGGGTGGAAAACATTCAGTACTTC,CSARLRVENIQYF
TRBV7-8,NA,TRBJ2-7,few,TGTGCCAGCAGCCCAAGATTTACGACTGTATCCTACGAGCAGTACTTC,CASSPRFTTVSYEQYF
TRBV4-3,NA,TRBJ2-3,few,TGCGCCAGCAGCCTATTGCCGAACACAGATACGCAGTATTTT,CASSLLPNTDTQYF
TRBV9,TRBD1,TRBJ1-2,many,TGTGCCAGCAGCGGACCGGACAGGGCCAGCTCCTATGGCTACACCTTC,CASSGPDRASSYGYTF
TRBV20-1,NA,TRBJ2-3,NA,TGCAGTGCTACAACCGTTCTAGACAATACGCAGTATTTT,CSATTVLDNTQYF
TRBV7-3,NA,TRBJ2-5,few,TGTGCCAGCAGCTTAAGAGGGGAGGAGACCCAGTACTTC,CASSLRGEETQYF
TRBV5-6,NA,TRBJ1-2,NA,TGTGCCAGCAGCTTGGTGGGGGGAACGGTCTATGGCTACACCTTC,CASSLVGGTVYGYTF
TRBV20-1,TRBD1,TRBJ2-5,NA,TGCAGTGCTCGCGACAGGGGCCAAGAGACCCAGTACTTC,CSARDRGQETQYF
TRBV11-2,NA,TRBJ1-3,NA,TGTGCCAGCAGCCGGGAGGACGGAAACACCATATATTTT,CASSREDGNTIYF
TRBV27,TRBD2,TRBJ2-1,few,TGTGCCAGCAGCTGGACTAGTGGGCATGAGCAGTTCTTC,CASSWTSGHEQFF
TRBV6-6,NA,TRBJ1-5,NA,TGTGCCAGCAGTTACAGGGAAGCCAGCAATCAGCCCCAGCATTTT,CASSYREASNQPQHF
TRBV12-3/TRBV12-4,NA,TRBJ1-2,NA,TGTGCCAGCAGTCCCTGGGCAGGTCGGGGCTACACCTTC,CASSPWAGRGYTF
TRBV21-1,NA,TRBJ2-7,NA,TGTGCCAGCAGCAAAGATGGGGTTGGGGACGGGGAGTACTTC,CASSKDGVGDGEYF
TRBV28,NA,TRBJ2-7,few,TGTGCCAGCAGTGGGGGCAGGAGTATTACCTACGAGCAGTACTTC,CASSGGRSITYEQYF